The table lists the clone carrying this TCR beta chain with a few counts. Unsorted whole blood yielded the blood RNA, and germline DNA was also extracted. These data are taken from a study of tumor-infiltrating lymphocytes in primary liver carcinoma. Making TCR beta cDNA involved around 510 ng total RNA and a constant-region primer. Three nested multiplex PCR rounds of slightly modified ARM-PCR generated TCR beta libraries. TRBV1-TRBV30 forward primers paired with a C-beta reverse primer were used in the first two PCR rounds, which ran roughly 10 cycles each. TCRdb re-called the multiplex PCR reads with MiXCR, one entry per CDR3 protein. The sample shows fewer than 400,000 distinct CDR3 sequences, about three fifths of them seen only once. With 0 bases removed from V and 0 bases from J, the gap between germline ends came to 12 bases. Germline V CDR1 and CDR2: SEHNR, FQNEAQ (reference sequence). This CDR3 has 16 amino acids.

What was sequenced was peripheral blood. V usage is TRBV7-9 and J usage is TRBJ2-7; D is possibly TRBD1 (6 bases). This sequence was found in a woman in her thirties with primary liver carcinoma and hepatitis B virus infection. The CDR3 DNA sequence: TGTGCCAGCAGCTTAGCCTTCACAGGGATCTCCTACGAGCAGTACTTC. Its protein product is CASSLAFTGISYEQYF.